This TCR beta chain was captured in a study of blood T cell repertoires in COVID-19. Study-wide context: Sources were T cells, B-cell-depleted T cells, or PBMCs; the material itself was cDNA or gDNA.

Authors' data handling: How many nucleated cells were present was estimated from reference gene primer amplification. Assay used: immunoSEQ multiplex PCR; TCRdb lists only in-frame clones, some missing. V, J and clone size were drawn from that table, and D and trimming were deduced from the DNA. The sample shows more than 85,000 clones, approximately 89% of them seen only once. Trimming cost V 8 bases and J 1 base, with 9 bases left between them. The CDR3 extends over 12 amino acids. CDR1 is MDHEN and CDR2 is SYDVKM in the germline V gene. This TCR was sampled from a human donor in a cohort sampled during active COVID-19. Sequencing used peripheral blood. The chain links TRBV28 to TRBJ2-7; D may be TRBD1 (5 bases). The CDR3 bases are TGTGCCAGCTGGGGCTATTCCTACGAGCAGTACTTC. This gives the protein CASWGYSYEQYF.